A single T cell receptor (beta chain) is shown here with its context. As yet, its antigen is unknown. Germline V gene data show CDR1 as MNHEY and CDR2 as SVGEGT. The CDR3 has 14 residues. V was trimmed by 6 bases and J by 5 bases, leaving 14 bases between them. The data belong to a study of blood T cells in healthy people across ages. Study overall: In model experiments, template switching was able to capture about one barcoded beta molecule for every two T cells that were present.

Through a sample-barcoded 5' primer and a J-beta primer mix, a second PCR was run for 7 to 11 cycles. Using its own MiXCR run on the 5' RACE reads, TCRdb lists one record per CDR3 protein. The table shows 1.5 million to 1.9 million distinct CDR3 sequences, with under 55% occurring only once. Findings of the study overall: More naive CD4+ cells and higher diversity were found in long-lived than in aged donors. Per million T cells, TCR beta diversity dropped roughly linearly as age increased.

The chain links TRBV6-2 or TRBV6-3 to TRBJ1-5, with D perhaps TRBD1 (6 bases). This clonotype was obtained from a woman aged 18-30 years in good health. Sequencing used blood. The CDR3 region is CASSSNRVDQPQHF. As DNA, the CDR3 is TGTGCCAGCAGCTCCAACAGGGTGGATCAGCCCCAGCATTTT.